These 11 T cell receptor beta chains were sequenced from one sample in a study of blood T cell repertoires in COVID-19. Sequenced by immunoSEQ multiplex PCR; TCRdb stores in-frame clones only, minus some. Counted here are some 200,000 clones, approximately 86% occurring once; the ten biggest clones make up 2% to 2.5%. Source material: PBMCs or T cells enriched from blood (not recorded which). The receptors come from a woman in her thirties who had recovered from COVID-19.

The V gene is TRBV7-9, the J gene TRBJ2-3, with D perhaps matching TRBD1 (5 bases). From germline, CDR1 is SEHNR and CDR2 FQNEAQ (reference sequence). The CDR3 loop spans 13 amino acids. The ends were cut back, 5 bases at V and 3 bases at J, with 9 bases in the middle. In nucleotides, the CDR3 is TGTGCCAGCAGCCCAGGGTGGACAGATACGCAGTATTTT. It encodes CASSPGWTDTQYF.

V is TRBV6-2 or TRBV6-3 and J is TRBJ2-3; 11 nucleotides align to TRBD1. The CDR3 has 15 amino acids. V trimming: 5 bases; J trimming: 4 bases; junction bases outside the gene matches: 5. Per the germline V gene, CDR1 is MNHEY and CDR2 is SVGEGT. CDR3 protein: CASSRTGGLSDTQYF. The CDR3 DNA reads as TGTGCCAGCAGTCGGACAGGGGGCCTCTCAGATACGCAGTATTTT.

J is TRBJ2-2 and V is TRBV5-1; 8 positions agree with TRBD2. CDR1 and CDR2 (germline): SGHRS, YFSETQ. J gave up 3 bases and V 4 bases, and 8 bases lay outside the gene matches. The CDR3 sequence is 16 residues long. The CDR3 here is CASSAGVAGYTGELFF. CDR3 nucleotides: TGCGCCAGCAGCGCGGGGGTAGCGGGATACACCGGGGAGCTGTTTTTT.

The gene calls are TRBV29-1 and TRBJ1-3, with D perhaps TRBD1 (5 bases). The CDR3 contains 12 residues. V was trimmed by 6 bases and J by 3 bases, leaving 9 bases between them. Looked up from germline, CDR1 is SQVTM and CDR2 is ANQGSEA. CDR3 nucleotides: TGCAGCGTACGGACAAGTGGAAACACCATATATTTT. This sequence encodes CSVRTSGNTIYF.

The V and J genes are TRBV5-1 and TRBJ1-4; 10 bases map to TRBD1. Germline V CDR1 and CDR2: SGHRS, YFSETQ. With V trimmed by 4 bases and J by 7 bases, 4 bases remained unmatched. The CDR3 extends over 14 amino acids. DNA of the CDR3: TGCGCCAGCAGCCCTGGGACAGGGGTTGAAAAACTGTTTTTT. This codes for CASSPGTGVEKLFF. Using reference TRBV5-1 and TRBJ1-4 for the parts outside the CDR3, the full variable domain is KAGVTQTPRYLIKTRGQQVTLSCSPISGHRSVSWYQQTPGQGLQFLFEYFSETQRNKGNFPGRFSGRQFSNSRSEMNVSTLELGDSALYLCASSPGTGVEKLFFGSGTQLSVL.

This chain uses TRBV13 with TRBJ1-3; 8 positions agree with TRBD1. CDR3 size: 15 residues. Germline V gives CDR1 PRHDT, CDR2 FYEKMQ (reference sequence). V lost 5 bases, J lost 4 bases, and 7 bases stayed unmatched. The CDR3 bases are TGTGCCAGCAGCCCCTACCGGGACAGGGGAAACACCATATATTTT. It specifies CASSPYRDRGNTIYF.

This chain links TRBV13 with TRBJ1-4; TRBD1 aligns across 10 bases. Germline lookup yields CDR1 PRHDT and CDR2 FYEKMQ (reference sequence). This CDR3 region has 17 residues. The junction had 11 bases not matched to a gene; V was cut back by 4 bases and J by 6 bases. This CDR3 is CASSSRQGALVDEKLFF. The CDR3 DNA is TGTGCCAGCAGCTCCCGACAGGGGGCATTGGTAGATGAAAAACTGTTTTTT.

This chain links TRBV7-2 with TRBJ2-1, with 9 positions matching TRBD2. The CDR3 runs 14 residues. CDR1 and CDR2 from the germline V gene are SGHTA and FQGNSA. Trimming at V came to 2 bases and at J to 8 bases, leaving 4 bases not matched to a gene. The CDR3 coding sequence is TGTGCCAGCAGCTTACTAGCGGGGCAACATGAGCAGTTCTTC. Translating it yields CASSLLAGQHEQFF.

The sample holds a few counts of this clone. This chain connects TRBV24-1 to TRBJ2-7; TRBD1 matches 9 bases. The CDR3 covers 14 residues. The germline CDR1 and CDR2 sequences are KGHDR and SFDVKD. V lost 11 bases and J lost 2; bases outside the gene matches: 9. CDR3 nucleotide sequence: TGTGCCATTCGGGGGACAGGGATTACCTACGAGCAGTACTTC. It yields the protein CAIRGTGITYEQYF.

The gene calls are TRBV6-2 or TRBV6-3 and TRBJ1-2; D is unclear. The V gene's germline CDR1 is MNHEY and CDR2 SVGEGT. The CDR3 has 12 residues. V lost 4 bases, J lost 4 bases, and 7 bases lay in between. CDR3 sequence reads: CASSFPSYGYTF. DNA of the CDR3: TGTGCCAGCAGTTTTCCTAGCTATGGCTACACCTTC.

V usage is TRBV7-6 and J usage is TRBJ2-5; the D is unclear. There are 12 residues in the CDR3. Trimming took off 5 bases at V and 2 bases at J, with 6 bases between the two ends. Looked up from germline, CDR1 is SGHVS and CDR2 is FNYEAQ. CDR3 sequence reads: CASSPRQETQYF. As DNA, the CDR3 is TGTGCCAGCAGCCCGCGTCAAGAGACCCAGTACTTC.